Below, one TCR beta chain is given with its context. The data derive from a study of blood T cell repertoires in COVID-19. The wider study: PBMCs, B-cell-depleted T cells, or T cells provided the cDNA or gDNA that made up the material.

In the original processing: Estimation of nucleated cell counts relied on the amplification of reference gene primers. Data came from immunoSEQ multiplex PCR; TCRdb stores just in-frame clones and leaves some out. The V and J calls and clone size were taken over from that table, and D and trimming were inferred from the DNA. The table has over 30,000 clones, roughly 88% seen once. V was cut by 1 base and J by 7 bases, with 13 bases left in between. The CDR3 consists of 14 residues. Germline V CDR1 and CDR2: SGHNT, YENEEA. This receptor was identified in a man between 65 and 85 years old with acute or convalescent COVID-19. The sequenced material came from peripheral blood. The rearrangement links TRBV11-3 to TRBJ1-1; TRBD1 might be the D (6 bases). This CDR3 reads CASSLGDRQDEAFF. The CDR3 bases are TGTGCCAGCAGCTTAGGAGATCGACAGGATGAAGCTTTCTTT.